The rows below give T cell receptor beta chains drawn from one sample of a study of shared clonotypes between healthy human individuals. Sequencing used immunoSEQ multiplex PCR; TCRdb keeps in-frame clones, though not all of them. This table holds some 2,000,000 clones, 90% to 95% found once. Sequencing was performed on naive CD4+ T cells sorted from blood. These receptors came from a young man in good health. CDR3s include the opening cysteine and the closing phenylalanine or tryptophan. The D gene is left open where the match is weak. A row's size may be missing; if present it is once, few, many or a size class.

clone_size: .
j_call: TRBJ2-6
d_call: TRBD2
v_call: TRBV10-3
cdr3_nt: TGTGCCATCAGTGAGGGGATAGCGGGAGCCCCAATCTCTGGGGCCAACGTCCTGACTTTC
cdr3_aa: CAISEGIAGAPISGANVLTF

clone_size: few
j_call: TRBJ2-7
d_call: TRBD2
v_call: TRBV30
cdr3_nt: TGTGCCTGGAGTCAGGGACTAGCGGGAGCCTACGAGCAGTACTTC
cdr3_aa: CAWSQGLAGAYEQYF

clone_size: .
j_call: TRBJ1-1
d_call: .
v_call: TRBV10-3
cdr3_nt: TGTGCCATCAGCGGTCGGGGGGGTCTGAGCACTGAAGCTTTCTTT
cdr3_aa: CAISGRGGLSTEAFF

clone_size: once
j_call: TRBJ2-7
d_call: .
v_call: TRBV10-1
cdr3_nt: TGCGCCAGCAGTGGTTTTCTAATTGGCGAGCAGTACTTC
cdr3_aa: CASSGFLIGEQYF

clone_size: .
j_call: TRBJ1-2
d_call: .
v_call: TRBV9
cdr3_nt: TGTGCCAGCAGCGTAATTCCGGACGCTCTGTGGGATGGCTACACCTTC
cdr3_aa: CASSVIPDALWDGYTF

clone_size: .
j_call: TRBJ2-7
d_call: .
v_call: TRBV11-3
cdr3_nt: TGTGCCAGCAGCTTAGATGCTAGCGCCGAGCAGTACTTC
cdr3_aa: CASSLDASAEQYF

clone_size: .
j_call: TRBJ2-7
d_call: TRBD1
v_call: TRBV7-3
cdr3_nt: TGTGCCAGCAGCCCCACAGGGGGCCCCTACGAGCAGTACTTC
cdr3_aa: CASSPTGGPYEQYF

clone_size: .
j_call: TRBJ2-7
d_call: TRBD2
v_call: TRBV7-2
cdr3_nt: TGTGCCAGCAGCCGAGGCACTAGCGGACCCTACGAGCAGTACTTC
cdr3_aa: CASSRGTSGPYEQYF

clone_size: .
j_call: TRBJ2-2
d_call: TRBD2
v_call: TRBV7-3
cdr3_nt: TGTGCCAGCAGCGAACTAGCGGCGAACACCGGGGAGCTGTTTTTT
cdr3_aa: CASSELAANTGELFF

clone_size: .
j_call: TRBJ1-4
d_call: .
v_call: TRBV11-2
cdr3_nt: TGTGCCAGCAGCTCGGCGGAAAGGGCGCCGAGTGAAAAACTGTTTTTT
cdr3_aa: CASSSAERAPSEKLFF

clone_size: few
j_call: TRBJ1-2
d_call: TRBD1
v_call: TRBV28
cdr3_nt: TGTGCCAGCAGTTCCGGACAGGACTATGGCTACACCTTC
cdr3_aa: CASSSGQDYGYTF

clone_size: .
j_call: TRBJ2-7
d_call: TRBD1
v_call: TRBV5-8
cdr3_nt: TGTGCCAGCAGCTTGGGGGACAGGGTGAAAACCTACGAGCAGTACTTC
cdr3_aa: CASSLGDRVKTYEQYF

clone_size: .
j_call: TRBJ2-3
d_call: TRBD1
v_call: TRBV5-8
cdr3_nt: TGTGCCAGCAGCCCCAGGGACAGGGGGTCACGGACAGATACGCAGTATTTT
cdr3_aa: CASSPRDRGSRTDTQYF

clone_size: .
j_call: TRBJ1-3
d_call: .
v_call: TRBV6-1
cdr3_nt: TGTGCCAGCAGTCTAGACCGAGGAAACACCATATATTTT
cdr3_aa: CASSLDRGNTIYF

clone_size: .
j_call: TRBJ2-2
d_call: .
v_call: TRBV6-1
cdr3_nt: TGTGCCAGCAGTGAAGACCAGGGGAGGAGGGACGGGGAGCTGTTTTTT
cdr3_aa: CASSEDQGRRDGELFF

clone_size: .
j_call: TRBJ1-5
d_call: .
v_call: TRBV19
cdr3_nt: TGTGCCAGTACCCTATACTCCACGGGAAATCAGCCCCAGCATTTT
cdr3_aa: CASTLYSTGNQPQHF

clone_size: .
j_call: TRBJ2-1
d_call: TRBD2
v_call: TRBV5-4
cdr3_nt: TGTGCCAGCAGCCCCCCATCTGCGGGAGCCTACAATGAGCAGTTCTTC
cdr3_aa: CASSPPSAGAYNEQFF

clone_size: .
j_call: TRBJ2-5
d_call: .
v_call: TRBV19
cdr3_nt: TGTGCCAGTAGTATACCCCTCCGGGATGCGACCCAGTACTTC
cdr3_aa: CASSIPLRDATQYF

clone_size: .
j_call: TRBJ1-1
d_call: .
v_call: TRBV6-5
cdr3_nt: TGTGCCAGCAGCCGGGGGGTATCAGGCACTGAAGCTTTCTTT
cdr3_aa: CASSRGVSGTEAFF

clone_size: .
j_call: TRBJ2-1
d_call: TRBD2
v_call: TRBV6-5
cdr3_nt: TGTGCCAGCACCCCCCCCGGGAGGGATTACAATGAGCAGTTCTTC
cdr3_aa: CASTPPGRDYNEQFF